The present T cell receptor (beta chain) was sequenced within a study of human T cells and chemical hapten exposure. Study details: The scalp of each patient received a weekly diphenylcyclopropenone dose for the full approximately 26-week study.

Germline lookup yields CDR1 SGHDT and CDR2 YYEEEE. V was shortened by 0 bases and J by 5 bases, with 8 bases between the two germline ends. The CDR3 is 13 residues long. The time point was: pre-sensitization, week 0. Noted treatment: therapeutic diphenylcyclopropenone sensitization with weekly scalp DPC. Before extraction, the whole blood was not fractionated, and total RNA was taken from it. In the library, unique molecular identifiers were attached to individual cDNA molecules. TCRdb reprocessed the RACE reads via MiXCR and lists one record per CDR3 protein. Found here are about 350,000 distinct CDR3 sequences, 5.5% of them singletons; the top ten hold over 6.5%.

Here the sequenced sample was whole blood, taken in connection with sensitization to the hapten diphenylcyclopropenone (DPC). The chain links TRBV5-6 to TRBJ1-2; D not certain. This sequence was found in a woman under 30 with alopecia areata. Some clones in this sample may be carry-over from other donors' samples. The CDR3 loop reads CASSLEADYGYTF. The CDR3, as DNA: TGTGCCAGCAGCTTGGAAGCAGATTATGGCTACACCTTC. Supplemented by reference TRBV5-6 and TRBJ1-2, the full variable domain reads DAGVTQSPTHLIKTRGQQVTLRCSPKSGHDTVSWYQQALGQGPQFIFQYYEEEERQRGNFPDRFSGHQFPNYSSELNVNALLLGDSALYLCASSLEADYGYTFGSGTRLTVV.